The 15 T cell receptor beta chains in this list originate from one sample, sequenced in a study of long-term antiretroviral therapy in people with HIV. immunoSEQ v3.0 was run at survey level. TCRdb's table, derived via immunoSEQ multiplex PCR, lists solely in-frame clones and lacks some. The sample holds about 17,000 clones, roughly 80% seen once. The source was unsorted PBMCs, collected just under 2.6 years before starting antiretroviral therapy. These receptors all come from a woman between 50 and 59 years old with HIV.

V usage is TRBV4-1 and J usage is TRBJ2-5; no definite D call. This CDR3 is 13 amino acids long. Per germline, CDR1 MGHRA and CDR2 YSYEKL. The germline V and J ends were trimmed by 1 base and 5 bases, with 8 bases remaining between them. CDR3 amino acids: CASSQAARETQYF. For the CDR3, the DNA is TGCGCCAGCAGCCAAGCGGCCCGGGAGACCCAGTACTTC.

The chain carries TRBV5-1 and TRBJ2-1; TRBD1 agrees at 7 bases. The CDR3 runs 13 residues. Germline CDR1 SGHRS, CDR2 YFSETQ. V was pared by 0 bases and J by 7 bases, with 1 base of the junction left unmatched. The CDR3, as DNA: TGCGCCAGCAGCTTGGACAGGGGAAATGAGCAGTTCTTC. Residues: CASSLDRGNEQFF.

V and J are TRBV20-1 and TRBJ2-5; no definite D call. Germline assignment: CDR1 DFQATT and CDR2 SNEGSKA (reference sequence). The V gene lost 6 bases and the J gene lost 5 bases, with 10 bases spanning the gap. The CDR3 runs to 11 residues. The CDR3 nucleotides are TGCAGTGCAACCCATCAGGAGACCCAGTACTTC. This gives the protein CSATHQETQYF.

The chain joins TRBV5-1 to TRBJ1-3; a weak D match, TRBD1 (5 bases). The CDR3 totals 16 residues. Trimming removed 5 bases from V and 2 bases from J, with 17 bases in between. Germline V gene sequence: CDR1 SGHRS, CDR2 YFSETQ. Here the CDR3 reads CASRGLAPGAGNTIYF. In DNA form, the CDR3 reads TGCGCCAGCAGGGGACTCGCTCCGGGGGCTGGAAACACCATATATTTT.

The chain carries TRBV7-9 and TRBJ2-4; D could derive from TRBD1 or TRBD2 (6 bases each). V lost 3 bases to trimming and J lost 15 bases, with 18 bases between them. Germline V gene data show CDR1 as SEHNR and CDR2 as FQNEAQ (reference sequence). CDR3 length: 13 residues. CDR3 sequence: CASSLMDRGLLYF. The CDR3 bases are TGTGCCAGCAGCTTGATGGACCGGGGGCTGCTGTACTTC.

This clone appeared a few times. The V and J genes are TRBV7-3 and TRBJ2-2; TRBD1 agrees at 7 bases. The trim removed 5 bases at V and 6 bases at J, leaving 3 bases unmatched. Germline CDR1 and CDR2: SGHTA and FQGTGA. The CDR3 extends over 13 amino acids. The CDR3 reads CASSLDRSGELFF. The DNA for the CDR3 is TGTGCCAGCAGCCTGGACAGGTCCGGGGAGCTGTTTTTT.

This chain connects TRBV5-1 to TRBJ1-5; D is perhaps TRBD1 (5 bases). This CDR3 has 14 residues. In germline, CDR1 is SGHRS, CDR2 YFSETQ. V was pared by 3 bases and J by 4 bases, with 11 bases between. CDR3 nucleotides: TGCGCCAGCAGCTCCGGGGCACCAAATCAGCCCCAGCATTTT. Amino acids: CASSSGAPNQPQHF. The full variable domain, its missing parts supplied by reference TRBV5-1 and TRBJ1-5, is KAGVTQTPRYLIKTRGQQVTLSCSPISGHRSVSWYQQTPGQGLQFLFEYFSETQRNKGNFPGRFSGRQFSNSRSEMNVSTLELGDSALYLCASSSGAPNQPQHFGDGTRLSIL.

J is TRBJ2-3 and V is TRBV19; 9 nucleotides match TRBD1. Germline assignment: CDR1 LNHDA and CDR2 SQIVND (reference sequence). After removal of 6 bases from V and 3 bases from J, the junction contained 13 bases not matched to a gene. This CDR3 spans 17 amino acids. The CDR3 nucleotides are TGTGCCAGTAGCATCTGGACAGGGGTGAAAGGTACAGATACGCAGTATTTT. It yields the protein CASSIWTGVKGTDTQYF.

V gene TRBV7-9 combines with J gene TRBJ1-2, with D possibly matching TRBD1 (5 bases). The V and J ends lost 5 bases and 3 bases respectively, with 13 bases between them. Germline V gene lookup returns CDR1 SEHNR and CDR2 FQNEAQ (reference sequence). This CDR3 has 14 residues. Here the CDR3 reads CASSPRDGHYGYTF. CDR3 bases: TGTGCCAGCAGCCCACGGGACGGCCACTATGGCTACACCTTC. Looking up the rest from reference TRBV7-9 and TRBJ1-2 gives the full variable domain: DTGVSQNPRHKITKRGQNVTFRCDPISEHNRLYWYRQTLGQGPEFLTYFQNEAQLEKSRLLSDRFSAERPKGSFSTLEIQRTEQGDSAMYLCASSPRDGHYGYTFGSGTRLTVV.

V and J are TRBV7-9 and TRBJ1-1; TRBD1 might be the D (5 bases). The CDR3 totals 15 residues. Trimming took 0 bases from V and 8 from J, leaving 16 bases between them. CDR1 and CDR2 from the germline V gene are SEHNR and FQNEAQ (reference sequence). The CDR3 sequence: CASSLAVGTAVEAFF. CDR3 in DNA: TGTGCCAGCAGCTTAGCTGTGGGGACCGCCGTCGAAGCTTTCTTT.

The rearrangement joins TRBV23-1 to TRBJ2-5, with TRBD2 matching 12 bases. TRBV23-1 is labeled an ORF, and its function is uncertain. CDR3 length equals 16 residues. J was trimmed by 0 bases and V by 6 bases; bases with no gene match: 5. CDR3 bases: TGCGCCAGCAGAACTAGCGGGGGGACTTACCAAGAGACCCAGTACTTC. It specifies CASRTSGGTYQETQYF.

This clone appeared a single time. The chain's CDR3 is CASSLHGGQGYGYTF. CDR3 DNA sequence: TGCGCCAGCAGCTTGCATGGGGGGCAGGGCTATGGCTACACCTTC. The V call is TRBV5-1, the J call TRBJ1-2; D perhaps matches TRBD1 (6 bases). The CDR3 totals 15 residues. With 1 base removed from V and 4 bases from J, the gap between germline ends came to 14 bases. Germline lookup yields CDR1 SGHRS and CDR2 YFSETQ.

In its sample, this clone is medium-sized. V usage is TRBV18 and J usage is TRBJ2-1; 7 bases match TRBD1. Per the germline V gene, CDR1 is KGHSH and CDR2 is LQKENI. The CDR3 consists of 16 residues. V lost 3 bases to trimming and J lost 3 bases; unmatched junction nucleotides: 8. Here the CDR3 reads CASSPIPGQLYNEQFF. The CDR3 coding sequence is TGTGCCAGCTCACCTATACCGGGACAGCTCTACAATGAGCAGTTCTTC.

This clone was counted between two and nine times. The chain employs TRBV21-1 and TRBJ2-7; the D call of TRBD2 is as the table states it, not checked on the DNA. TRBV21-1 is noted as a pseudogene. The CDR3 contains 12 residues. This CDR3 is CASSKAGLPPYF. CDR3 sequence (DNA): TGTGCCAGCAGCAAGGCCGGACTCCCTCCGTACTTC.

The table lists this clone with a count of one. J is TRBJ1-2 and V is TRBV19; possibly TRBD1 for D (5 bases). Trimming removed 6 bases from V and 0 bases from J, with 17 bases in between. Germline V CDR1 and CDR2: LNHDA, SQIVND (reference sequence). The CDR3 consists of 16 residues. CDR3 sequence (DNA): TGTGCCAGTAGACACCACCGGGCAGGGACTAACTATGGCTACACCTTC. Residues: CASRHHRAGTNYGYTF. Full variable domain (remainder filled in from reference TRBV19 and TRBJ1-2): DGGITQSPKYLFRKEGQNVTLSCEQNLNHDAMYWYRQDPGQGLRLIYYSQIVNDFQKGDIAEGYSVSREKKESFPLTVTSAQKNPTAFYLCASRHHRAGTNYGYTFGSGTRLTVV.